This T cell receptor (beta chain) was captured by sequencing in a study of blood T cell repertoires in COVID-19. This CDR3 has 14 residues. Germline assignment: CDR1 SGHNT and CDR2 YENEEA. J was trimmed by 1 base and V by 3 bases; bases with no gene match: 3. TCRdb's table, derived via immunoSEQ multiplex PCR, lists solely in-frame clones and lacks some. Of some 150,000 clones in the sample, around nine tenths were seen once. Sequenced input: peripheral blood. The clonotype originates from a human donor in a cohort sampled during active COVID-19. The chain recombines TRBV11-3 with TRBJ2-7; 7 nucleotides agree with TRBD1. The CDR3 reads CASSFSGQSYEQYF. CDR3 in DNA: TGTGCCAGCAGCTTTTCGGGACAGTCCTACGAGCAGTACTTC.